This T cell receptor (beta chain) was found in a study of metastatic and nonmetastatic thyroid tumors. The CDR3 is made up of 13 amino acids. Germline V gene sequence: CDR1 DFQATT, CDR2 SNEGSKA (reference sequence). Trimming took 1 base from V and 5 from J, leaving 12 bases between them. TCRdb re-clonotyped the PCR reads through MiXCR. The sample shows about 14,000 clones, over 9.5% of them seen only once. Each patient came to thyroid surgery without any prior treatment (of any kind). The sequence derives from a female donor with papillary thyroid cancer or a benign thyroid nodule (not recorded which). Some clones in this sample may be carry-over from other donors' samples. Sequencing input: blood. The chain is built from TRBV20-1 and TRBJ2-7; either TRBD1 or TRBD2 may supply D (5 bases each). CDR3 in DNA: TGCAGTGCTAGAGCTCCAGGGACCCACGAGCAGTACTTC. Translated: CSARAPGTHEQYF.